The clone carrying this T cell receptor (beta chain) was counted a single time. This sample is part of a study of blood T cell repertoires in COVID-19. Some clones are missing from TCRdb's copy, which holds only in-frame ones; the method was immunoSEQ multiplex PCR. The sample lists around 210,000 clones; 80% were seen once. The CDR3 totals 16 residues. Per germline, CDR1 KGHDR and CDR2 SFDVKD. J lost 5 bases, V lost 4 bases, and 4 bases had no gene match. The chain joins TRBV24-1 to TRBJ2-2; 12 bases line up with TRBD2. The source of this sequence is a woman between 70 and 85 years old with acute or convalescent COVID-19. Sequencing was performed on peripheral blood. The CDR3 protein is CATSDPGTSGTGELFF. CDR3 bases: TGTGCCACCAGTGACCCCGGGACTAGCGGGACCGGGGAGCTGTTTTTT.